This T cell receptor (beta chain) comes out of a study of T cells in Graves' hyperthyroidism and ophthalmopathy. TCR beta CDR3 sequences were amplified from RNA transcripts. When the TCR CDR3 underwent first-round RT-PCR, the HTBI primer set was used. TCRdb re-called the multiplex PCR reads with MiXCR, one entry per CDR3 protein. This table has approximately 400,000 distinct CDR3 sequences, more than 15% appearing once. Findings and caveats of the study: The model foresaw ophthalmopathy a median around 6.8 months prior to onset.

This clonotype came up many times. What it binds is not known. No ophthalmopathy progression within 18 months constituted stable Graves' hyperthyroidism. This TCR derives from a woman aged 18-35 years with Graves' hyperthyroidism. Sequencing input: blood.

For the CDR3, the DNA is TGTGCCAGCAGCGGACAGGGTGGGGATACGCAGTATTTT. This encodes CASSGQGGDTQYF. This chain connects TRBV27 to TRBJ2-3; TRBD1 aligns across 8 bases. This CDR3 contains 13 residues. CDR1 and CDR2 from the germline V gene are MNHEY and SMNVEV (reference sequence). J gave up 6 bases and V 6 bases, and 5 bases lay outside the gene matches.